This TCR beta chain comes out of a study of blood T cells in healthy people across ages (dated by TCRdb to the mid-2010s). At the level of the whole study: In model experiments, template switching captured about one uniquely barcoded TCR beta cDNA molecule for every two T cells. The study measured age-related changes in TCR beta repertoire diversity using deep sequencing normalized with unique cDNA molecular identifiers. For two donors (one aged 18 to 29 and one aged 80 or older), the study analyzed two additional independent replicas of 1 million unique cDNA reads from the same blood draw. The donors were divided into four age groups: young (average around 16 years), middle-aged (about 39), aged (around 59) and long-lived (roughly 86). Broad study findings and their caveats: Estimates of total diversity based on one million sequenced T cells were regarded as lower bounds and as underestimates. Donor CMV infection status was unknown, potentially confounding age-related changes in expanded clonotypes. A strong correlation was found between observed TCR beta diversity and the percentage of naive T cells measured by flow cytometry. The long-lived group showed more naive CD4+ T cells, fewer expanded clones and increased TCR diversity than the aged group, suggesting age selection. As age increased, observed TCR beta diversity per million T cells dropped in a roughly linear way, and a significant reduction was already evident by age about 40. Because profiling used bulk unsorted PBMCs, naive and antigen-experienced compartments could not be compared conclusively.

The sample holds a few counts of this clonotype. Its antigen has not been determined. Base qualities are not at hand, and no much larger clone is one base apart. Donors were a few dozen systemically healthy Caucasian individuals from Russia aged roughly 6 to 100 years. Approximately 11 milliliters of peripheral blood were drawn from each donor into EDTA-treated Vacutainer tubes. Ficoll-Paque density-gradient centrifugation was used to isolate PBMCs, with at least 7 million per sample. Total RNA, at least 5 micrograms per sample, was extracted from PBMCs with Trizol reagent. The percentages of naive CD45RAhigh/CD27high T cells were determined by flow cytometry on a PBMC aliquot from every donor. Libraries were built with 5' RACE. TCRdb records Illumina HiSeq 2500 as the sequencer. A second PCR of about 6 to 11 cycles was performed with a sample-barcoded 5' primer and a J-beta primer mix. Each TCR beta cDNA molecule received a unique molecular identifier from a template-switch 5' adaptor carrying 12 random nucleotides. Each sample yielded at least 2.5 million CDR3-containing paired-end reads. The Mint cDNA synthesis kit, primed by a TRBC-specific oligonucleotide, was used to synthesize first-strand cDNA from all RNA. All cDNA was treated with uracil-DNA glycosylase and then went through a first 18-cycle PCR with the universal primers M1SS and BC2_uni_R. The original pipeline was this. Normalization of each sample was performed by random selection of 1 million high-quality reads, each carrying a distinct molecular identifier. Reads with shared molecular identifiers were discarded instead of being binned into consensus sequences. MiTCR, run with a Q25 quality threshold and the strictest error-elimination algorithm, handled CDR3 identification, clonotype clustering and error correction. A nonparametric unseen species model using Euler transformation provided a lower-bound estimate of total TCR beta diversity. TCRdb ran its own pipeline on the public reads, namely fastp trimming at Q25 and MiXCR clone calling, and kept in-frame beta chains. A single entry per CDR3 protein holds the most common genes and DNA from its merged rows. These V and J calls originate from TCRdb's pipeline instead of the authors' own analysis. For this sample there are some 1,000,000 distinct CDR3 sequences; under 30% appear just once. The ten largest clones add up to about 0.69% of the sample.

The sample also formed part of further work on T cells of mothers and their children. As that second paper reports: Nine systemically healthy Caucasian individuals served as donors, namely three mothers together with their six children. cDNA synthesis consumed the entire amount of extracted RNA, loaded at approximately 1.6 ug RNA in each 15 ul reaction. In the second PCR, the M1S primer added sample barcodes and 2-4 random nucleotides. Over 9.5 million TCR beta CDR3 reads came from each mother, compared with a few million reads from each child. In both related and unrelated pairs, thymic selection shapes the output of TCR recombination in a similar way, with inherited differences having only a minor effect. Normalized repertoire overlap was always slightly but never significantly higher in related than unrelated mother-child pairs. No persistent microchimeric T cell clones were detected, at a sensitivity of roughly 100 clones per million clonotypes. In the study, deep NGS was used to compare the TCR beta repertoires of mothers and children, and features distinguishing related mother-child pairs from unrelated individuals were sought. On average, the children were roughly 10 +/- 4 years old, while the mothers were about 40 +/- 4 years old. Libraries were sequenced on Illumina HiSeq 2000 with 100+100 nt paired-end reads after adapter ligation with NEBNext reagents. To avoid cross-contamination, the mother libraries and the child libraries were prepared a month apart and sequenced in separate runs. Each donor had between roughly 450,000 and 2,100,000 distinct TCR beta clonotypes identified. Naive TCR beta clonotypes were estimated from low-frequency clonotypes matched to each donor's FACS-determined naive share, without sorting.

This TCR was sampled from a girl aged 2 to 10 in good health. Sequencing was performed on blood.

This receptor carries the CDR3 CASSPSTDTNTGELFF. The DNA sequence follows: TGTGCCAGCAGTCCATCGACAGATACGAACACCGGGGAGCTGTTTTTT. Rearrangement joined TRBV28 to TRBJ2-2, with TRBD1 tentatively as D gene (5 bases match). CDR1 and CDR2 were assigned from the germline V gene as MDHEN and SYDVKM. At the junction V is shortened by 5 bases and J by 0 bases, with 13 bases in between. Including cysteine and phenylalanine, the CDR3 has 16 amino acids. Just the 48-base CDR3 DNA is kept, in frame starting at base 1. The reference TRBV28 and TRBJ2-2 proteins fill in what lies around the CDR3, so the full variable domain reads DVKVTQSSRYLVKRTGEKVFLECVQDMDHENMFWYRQDPGLGLRLIYFSYDVKMKEKGDIPEGYSVSREKKERFSLILESASTNQTSMYLCASSPSTDTNTGELFFGEGSRLTVL.